This T cell receptor (beta chain) was retrieved from a study of blood T cells in healthy people across ages. Study observations and caveats: The study could not conclusively compare naive and antigen-experienced cells, given its unsorted PBMCs.

CDR3 size: 19 residues. The ends lost 8 bases at V and 6 bases at J; junction bases unmatched: 22. From germline, CDR1 is MDHEN and CDR2 SYDVKM. This clonotype was detected only a few times. Antigen specificity is unknown. Primers used in a second PCR of roughly 7 to 12 cycles were a sample-barcoded 5' primer and a J-beta primer mix. MiXCR was run by TCRdb on the 5' RACE reads, yielding one entry per CDR3 protein. The sample holds roughly 800,000 distinct CDR3 sequences, 25% seen once. This sample was also put to use in a study of T cells of mothers and their children. That source notes: Related mother-child pairs showed slightly, non-significantly higher overlap than unrelated pairs.

The TCR sequence derives from a boy younger than 18 in good health. The chain uses TRBV28 and TRBJ2-1; the match to TRBD2 covers 10 bases. The sample was blood. The CDR3: CASRAGTRRTSGRGNEQFF. The CDR3 region has the DNA TGTGCCAGCCGCGCCGGGACGAGGCGGACTAGCGGCCGGGGCAATGAGCAGTTCTTC.